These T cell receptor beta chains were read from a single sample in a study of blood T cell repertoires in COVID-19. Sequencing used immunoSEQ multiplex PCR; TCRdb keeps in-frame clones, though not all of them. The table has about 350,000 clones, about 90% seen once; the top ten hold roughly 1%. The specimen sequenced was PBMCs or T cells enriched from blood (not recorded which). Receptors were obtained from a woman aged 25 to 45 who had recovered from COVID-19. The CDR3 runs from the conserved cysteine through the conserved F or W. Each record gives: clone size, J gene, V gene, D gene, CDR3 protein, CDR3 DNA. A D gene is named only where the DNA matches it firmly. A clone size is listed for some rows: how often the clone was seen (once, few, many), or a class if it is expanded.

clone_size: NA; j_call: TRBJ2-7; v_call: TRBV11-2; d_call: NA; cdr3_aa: CASSLDPEGQEQYF; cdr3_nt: TGTGCCAGCAGCTTAGATCCAGAGGGCCAGGAGCAGTACTTC
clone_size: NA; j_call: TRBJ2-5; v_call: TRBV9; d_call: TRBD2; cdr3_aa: CASSVAAGGRGETQYF; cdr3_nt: TGTGCCAGCAGCGTAGCGGCGGGGGGGCGTGGGGAGACCCAGTACTTC
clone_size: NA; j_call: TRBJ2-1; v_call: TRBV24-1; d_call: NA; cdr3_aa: CATRRGRGTDEQFF; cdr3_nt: TGTGCCACCAGGCGGGGCAGGGGGACTGATGAGCAGTTCTTC
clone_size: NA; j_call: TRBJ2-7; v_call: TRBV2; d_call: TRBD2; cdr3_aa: CATRAGGISYEQYF; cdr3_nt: TGTGCCACGAGGGCGGGGGGGATCTCCTACGAGCAGTACTTC
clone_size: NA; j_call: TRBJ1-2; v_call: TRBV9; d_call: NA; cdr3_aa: CASSSRTVDGYTF; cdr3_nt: TGTGCCAGCAGCTCTCGGACAGTAGATGGCTACACCTTC
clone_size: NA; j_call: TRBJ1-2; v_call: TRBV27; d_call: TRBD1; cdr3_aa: CASSFATGGYVYGYTF; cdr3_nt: TGTGCCAGCAGTTTTGCGACAGGGGGTTATGTCTATGGCTACACCTTC
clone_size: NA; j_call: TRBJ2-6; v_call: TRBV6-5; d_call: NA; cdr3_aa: CASYPGSGANVLTF; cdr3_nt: TGTGCCAGCTATCCAGGGTCTGGGGCCAACGTCCTGACTTTC
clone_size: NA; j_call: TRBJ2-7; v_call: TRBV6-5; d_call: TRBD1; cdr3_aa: CASNAPGQGYEQYF; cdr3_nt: TGTGCCAGCAATGCTCCGGGACAGGGCTACGAGCAGTACTTC
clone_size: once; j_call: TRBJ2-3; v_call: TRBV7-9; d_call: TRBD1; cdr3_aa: CASSPPVQQGQDSDTQYF; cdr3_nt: TGTGCCAGCAGCCCACCGGTCCAACAGGGGCAGGACTCAGATACGCAGTATTTT
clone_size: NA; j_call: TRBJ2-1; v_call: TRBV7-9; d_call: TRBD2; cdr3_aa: CASSLGLIAGGNNEQFF; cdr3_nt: TGTGCCAGCAGCTTAGGCTTAATAGCGGGGGGGAACAATGAGCAGTTCTTC
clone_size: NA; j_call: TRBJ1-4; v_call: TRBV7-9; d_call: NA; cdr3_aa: CASSWRDPENEKLFF; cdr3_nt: TGTGCCAGCAGCTGGAGGGACCCTGAAAATGAAAAACTGTTTTTT
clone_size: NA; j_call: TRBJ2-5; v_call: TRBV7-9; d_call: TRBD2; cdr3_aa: CASSLSGGALETQYF; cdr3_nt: TGTGCCAGCAGCTTAAGCGGGGGGGCCCTTGAGACCCAGTACTTC
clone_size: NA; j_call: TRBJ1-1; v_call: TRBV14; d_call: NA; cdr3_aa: CASSQDQPGVTEAFF; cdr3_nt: TGTGCCAGCAGCCAAGATCAGCCAGGGGTCACTGAAGCTTTCTTT
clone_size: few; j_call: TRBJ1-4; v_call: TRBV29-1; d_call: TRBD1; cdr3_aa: CSVRIYDREQGEKLFF; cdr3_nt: TGCAGCGTCCGAATATATGACAGGGAGCAGGGTGAAAAACTGTTTTTT
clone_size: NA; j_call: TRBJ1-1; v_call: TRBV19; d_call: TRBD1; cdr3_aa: CASSTQGVNTEAFF; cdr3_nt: TGTGCCAGTAGTACCCAGGGGGTGAACACTGAAGCTTTCTTT
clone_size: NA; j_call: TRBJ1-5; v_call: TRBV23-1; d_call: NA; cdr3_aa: CATQKQGGNQPQHF; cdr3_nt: TGCGCCACCCAAAAACAGGGTGGCAATCAGCCCCAGCATTTT
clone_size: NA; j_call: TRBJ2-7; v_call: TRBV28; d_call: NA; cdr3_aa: CASSLTGGGNEQYF; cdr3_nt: TGTGCCAGCAGCCTCACAGGGGGGGGGAACGAGCAGTACTTC
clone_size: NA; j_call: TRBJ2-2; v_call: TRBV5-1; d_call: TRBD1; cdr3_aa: CASSSTGGVGTGELFF; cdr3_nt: TGCGCCAGCAGCTCGACAGGGGGCGTGGGCACCGGGGAGCTGTTTTTT
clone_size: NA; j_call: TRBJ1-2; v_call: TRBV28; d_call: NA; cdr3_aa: CASSLTSRGSAGYTF; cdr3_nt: TGTGCCAGCAGTTTAACCTCCAGGGGATCGGCTGGCTACACCTTC
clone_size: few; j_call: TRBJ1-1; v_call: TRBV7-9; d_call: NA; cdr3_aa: CASIPRGREAEAFF; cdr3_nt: TGTGCCAGCATCCCTCGGGGCAGGGAGGCTGAAGCTTTCTTT
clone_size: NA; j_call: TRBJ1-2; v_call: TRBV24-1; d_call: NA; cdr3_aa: CATSESGQIPFGGYTF; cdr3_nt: TGTGCCACCAGTGAAAGTGGACAGATCCCTTTTGGTGGCTACACCTTC
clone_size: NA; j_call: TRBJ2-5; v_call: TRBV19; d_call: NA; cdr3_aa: CASSPLSAGVETQYF; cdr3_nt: TGTGCCAGTAGTCCCCTTAGCGCAGGGGTGGAGACCCAGTACTTC
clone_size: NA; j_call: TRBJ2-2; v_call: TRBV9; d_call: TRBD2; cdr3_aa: CASSIAGANTGELFF; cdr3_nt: TGTGCCAGCAGCATAGCGGGAGCTAACACCGGGGAGCTGTTTTTT
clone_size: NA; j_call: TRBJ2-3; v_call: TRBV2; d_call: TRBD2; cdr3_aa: CASSARTSGADTQYF; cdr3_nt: TGTGCCAGCAGTGCCCGGACTAGCGGGGCCGATACGCAGTATTTT
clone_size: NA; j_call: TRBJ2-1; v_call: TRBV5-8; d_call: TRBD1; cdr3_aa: CASSLGQGNNEQFF; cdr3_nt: TGTGCCAGCAGTCTGGGACAGGGAAACAATGAGCAGTTCTTC
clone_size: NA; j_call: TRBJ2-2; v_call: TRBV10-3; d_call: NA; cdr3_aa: CAISDPPGGQGGTGELFF; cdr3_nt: TGTGCCATCAGTGACCCACCCGGGGGGCAGGGAGGCACCGGGGAGCTGTTTTTT
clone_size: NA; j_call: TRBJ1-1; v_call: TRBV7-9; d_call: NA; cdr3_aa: CASSLMNTEAFF; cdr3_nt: TGTGCCAGCAGCCTAATGAACACTGAAGCTTTCTTT
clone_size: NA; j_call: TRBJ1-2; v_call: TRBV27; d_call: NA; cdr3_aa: CASSLSWSALVTMGYTF; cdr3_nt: TGTGCCAGCAGTTTATCGTGGTCCGCCTTGGTAACTATGGGCTACACCTTC
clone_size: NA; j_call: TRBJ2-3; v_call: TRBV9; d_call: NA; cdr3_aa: CASSALVTPDTQYF; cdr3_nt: TGTGCCAGCAGCGCCTTAGTAACCCCAGATACGCAGTATTTT
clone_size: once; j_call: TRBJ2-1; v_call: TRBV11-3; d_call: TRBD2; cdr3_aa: CASSFAGTSGVNEQFF; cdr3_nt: TGTGCCAGCAGCTTCGCCGGGACTAGCGGGGTAAATGAGCAGTTCTTC
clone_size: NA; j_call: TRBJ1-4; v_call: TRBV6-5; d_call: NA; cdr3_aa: CASSWRGVGVGEKLFF; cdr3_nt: TGTGCCAGCAGTTGGCGGGGGGTCGGTGTTGGTGAAAAACTGTTTTTT
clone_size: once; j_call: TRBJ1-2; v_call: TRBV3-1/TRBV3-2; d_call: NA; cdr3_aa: CASSPSTGNYGYTF; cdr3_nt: TGTGCCAGCAGCCCTTCGACGGGAAACTATGGCTACACCTTC
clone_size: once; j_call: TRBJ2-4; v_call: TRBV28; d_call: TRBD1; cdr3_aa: CASRLGQGQRGAKNIQYF; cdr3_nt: TGTGCCAGCAGGCTAGGACAGGGACAACGCGGAGCCAAAAACATTCAGTACTTC
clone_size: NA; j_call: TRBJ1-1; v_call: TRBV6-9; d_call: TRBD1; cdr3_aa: CASSSGTENTEAFF; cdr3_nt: TGTGCCAGCAGCTCCGGGACAGAGAACACTGAAGCTTTCTTT
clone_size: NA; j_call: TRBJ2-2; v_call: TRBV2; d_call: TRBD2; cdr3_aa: CASSELGVSGWNTGELFF; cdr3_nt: TGTGCCAGCAGTGAATTGGGGGTTAGCGGGTGGAACACCGGGGAGCTGTTTTTT
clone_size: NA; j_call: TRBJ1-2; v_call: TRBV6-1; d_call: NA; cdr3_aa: CASSEGQGMYGYTF; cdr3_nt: TGTGCCAGCAGTGAAGGCCAGGGAATGTATGGCTACACCTTC
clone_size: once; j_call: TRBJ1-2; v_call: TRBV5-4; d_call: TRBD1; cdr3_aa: CASSSTGGGYTF; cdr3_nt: TGTGCCAGCAGCTCAACAGGGGGTGGCTACACCTTC
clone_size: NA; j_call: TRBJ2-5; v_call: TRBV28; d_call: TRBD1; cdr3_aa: CASSLGQGQGETQYF; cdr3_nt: TGTGCCAGCAGTTTAGGACAGGGGCAGGGAGAGACCCAGTACTTC
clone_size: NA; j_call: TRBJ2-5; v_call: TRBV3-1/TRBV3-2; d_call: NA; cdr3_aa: CASSENQETQYF; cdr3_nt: TGTGCCAGCTCAGAAAACCAAGAGACCCAGTACTTC
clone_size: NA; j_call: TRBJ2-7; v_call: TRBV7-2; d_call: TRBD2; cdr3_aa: CASSFTSGGEEQYF; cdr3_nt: TGTGCCAGCAGCTTCACTAGCGGGGGGGAAGAGCAGTACTTC
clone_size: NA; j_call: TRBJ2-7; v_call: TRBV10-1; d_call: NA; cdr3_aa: CASSEVGAEPFSEQYF; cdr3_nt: TGCGCCAGCAGTGAGGTAGGGGCCGAGCCTTTCTCCGAGCAGTACTTC
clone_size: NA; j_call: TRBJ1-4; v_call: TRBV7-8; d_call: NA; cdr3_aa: CASSSPRVLTNEKLFF; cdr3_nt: TGTGCCAGCAGCTCCCCCAGGGTTTTAACTAATGAAAAACTGTTTTTT
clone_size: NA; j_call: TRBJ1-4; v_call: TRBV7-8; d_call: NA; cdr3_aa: CASSSLSGGPGEKLFF; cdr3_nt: TGTGCCAGCAGCTCCCTAAGCGGGGGGCCGGGTGAAAAACTGTTTTTT
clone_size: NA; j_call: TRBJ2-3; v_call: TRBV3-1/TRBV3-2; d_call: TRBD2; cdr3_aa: CASRQGLAVDTQYF; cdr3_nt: TGTGCCAGCCGACAGGGACTAGCGGTAGATACGCAGTATTTT
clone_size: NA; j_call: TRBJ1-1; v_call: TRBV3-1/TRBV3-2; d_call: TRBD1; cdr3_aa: CASSHGTALGAFF; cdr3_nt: TGTGCCAGCAGCCACGGGACAGCCCTAGGAGCTTTCTTT
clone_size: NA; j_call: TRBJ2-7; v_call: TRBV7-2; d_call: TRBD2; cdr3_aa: CASSGREGYEQYF; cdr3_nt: TGTGCCAGCAGCGGTCGGGAGGGCTACGAGCAGTACTTC
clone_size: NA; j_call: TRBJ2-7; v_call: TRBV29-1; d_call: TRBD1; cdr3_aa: CSVDVAGGNEQYF; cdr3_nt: TGCAGCGTTGATGTGGCAGGGGGAAACGAGCAGTACTTC
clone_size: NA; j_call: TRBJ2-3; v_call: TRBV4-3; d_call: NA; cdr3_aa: CASSRRRWGRTTDTQYF; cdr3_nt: TGCGCCAGCAGCCGCCGCAGGTGGGGCCGAACCACAGATACGCAGTATTTT
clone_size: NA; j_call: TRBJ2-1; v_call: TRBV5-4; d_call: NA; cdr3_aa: CASSSPVGGGAYNEQFF; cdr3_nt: TGTGCCAGCAGCTCCCCGGTAGGGGGGGGCGCCTACAATGAGCAGTTCTTC
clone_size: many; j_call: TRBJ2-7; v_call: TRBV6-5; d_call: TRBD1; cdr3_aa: CASFGDRDNEQYF; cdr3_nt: TGTGCCAGCTTCGGGGACAGGGACAACGAGCAGTACTTC
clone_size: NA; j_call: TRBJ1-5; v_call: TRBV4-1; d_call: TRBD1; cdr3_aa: CASSAQGNQPQHF; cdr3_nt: TGCGCCAGCAGCGCACAGGGGAATCAGCCCCAGCATTTT